This entry concerns a single TCR beta chain. The antigen remains undetermined. The data were taken from a study of cytomegalovirus exposure and HLA in healthy donors. In the PCR, 60 Vbeta and 13 Jbeta primers were used. The assay was immunoSEQ multiplex PCR, and TCRdb's table has in-frame clones only and misses some. Of fewer than 120,000 clones listed, 76% are singletons. Overall study results and limits: It was approximately 150 TCR beta chains that were listed as cytomegalovirus-associated.

This CDR3 is built from 14 residues. With V trimmed by 0 bases and J by 7 bases, 6 bases remained unmatched. Germline assignment: CDR1 SGHRS and CDR2 YFSETQ. The V gene is TRBV5-1, the J gene TRBJ1-2, with 7 bases fitting TRBD1. The sample consisted of PBMCs. The receptor comes from a man aged 25 to 45 in good health and CMV-seropositive. The CDR3 loop is CASSLEQGMVGYTF. The CDR3 coding sequence is TGCGCCAGCAGCTTGGAACAGGGGATGGTTGGCTACACCTTC.